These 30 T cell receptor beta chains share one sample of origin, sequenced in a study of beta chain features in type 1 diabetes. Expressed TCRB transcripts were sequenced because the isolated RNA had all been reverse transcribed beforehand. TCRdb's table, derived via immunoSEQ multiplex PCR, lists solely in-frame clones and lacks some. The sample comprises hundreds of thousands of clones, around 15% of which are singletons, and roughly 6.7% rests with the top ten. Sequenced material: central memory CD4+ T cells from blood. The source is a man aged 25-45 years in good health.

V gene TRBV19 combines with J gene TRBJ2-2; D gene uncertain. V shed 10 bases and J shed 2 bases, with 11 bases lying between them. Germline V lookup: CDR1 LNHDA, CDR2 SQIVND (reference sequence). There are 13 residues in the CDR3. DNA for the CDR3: TGTGCCACTAAATACAGAAACACCGGGGAGCTGTTTTTT. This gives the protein CATKYRNTGELFF.

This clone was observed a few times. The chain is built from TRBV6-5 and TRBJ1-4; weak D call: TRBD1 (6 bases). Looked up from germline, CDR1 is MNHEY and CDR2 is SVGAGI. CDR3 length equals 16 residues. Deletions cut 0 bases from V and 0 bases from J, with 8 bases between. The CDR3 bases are TGTGCCAGCAGTTACTCAGGGGGGCCAACTAATGAAAAACTGTTTTTT. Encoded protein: CASSYSGGPTNEKLFF.

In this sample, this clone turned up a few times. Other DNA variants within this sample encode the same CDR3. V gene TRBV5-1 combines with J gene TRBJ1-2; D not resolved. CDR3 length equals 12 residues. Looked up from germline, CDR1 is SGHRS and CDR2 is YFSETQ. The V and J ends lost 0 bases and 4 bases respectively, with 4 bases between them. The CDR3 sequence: CASSLESYGYTF. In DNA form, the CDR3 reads TGCGCCAGCAGCTTGGAGAGCTATGGCTACACCTTC.

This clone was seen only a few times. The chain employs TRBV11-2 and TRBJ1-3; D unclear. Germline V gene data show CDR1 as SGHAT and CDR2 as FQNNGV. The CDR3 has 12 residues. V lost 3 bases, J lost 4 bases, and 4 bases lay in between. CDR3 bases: TGTGCCAGCAGCTTTAGCGGAAACACCATATATTTT. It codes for CASSFSGNTIYF. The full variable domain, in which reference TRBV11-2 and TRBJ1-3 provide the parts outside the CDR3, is EAGVAQSPRYKIIEKRQSVAFWCNPISGHATLYWYQQILGQGPKLLIQFQNNGVVDDSQLPKDRFSAERLKGVDSTLKIQPAKLEDSAVYLCASSFSGNTIYFGEGSWLTVV.

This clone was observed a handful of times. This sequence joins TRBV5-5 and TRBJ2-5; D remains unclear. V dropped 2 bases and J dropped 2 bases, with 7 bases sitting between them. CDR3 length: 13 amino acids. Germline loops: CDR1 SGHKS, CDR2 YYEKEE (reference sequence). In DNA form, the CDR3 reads TGTGCCAGCAGCTTCCAGCCTCAAGAGACCCAGTACTTC. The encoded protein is CASSFQPQETQYF.

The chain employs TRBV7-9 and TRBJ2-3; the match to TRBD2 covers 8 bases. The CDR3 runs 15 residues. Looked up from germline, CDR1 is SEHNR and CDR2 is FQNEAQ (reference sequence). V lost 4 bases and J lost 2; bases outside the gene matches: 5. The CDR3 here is CASSYREGPTDTQYF. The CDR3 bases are TGTGCCAGCAGCTACCGGGAGGGGCCCACAGATACGCAGTATTTT. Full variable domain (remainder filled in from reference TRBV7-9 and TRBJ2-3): DTGVSQNPRHKITKRGQNVTFRCDPISEHNRLYWYRQTLGQGPEFLTYFQNEAQLEKSRLLSDRFSAERPKGSFSTLEIQRTEQGDSAMYLCASSYREGPTDTQYFGPGTRLTVL.

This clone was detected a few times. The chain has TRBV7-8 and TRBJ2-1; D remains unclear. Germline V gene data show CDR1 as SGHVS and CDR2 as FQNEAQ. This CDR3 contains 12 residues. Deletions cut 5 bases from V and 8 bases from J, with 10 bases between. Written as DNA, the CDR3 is TGTGCCAGCAGCCGCTACGCAGATGAGCAGTTCTTC. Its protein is CASSRYADEQFF.

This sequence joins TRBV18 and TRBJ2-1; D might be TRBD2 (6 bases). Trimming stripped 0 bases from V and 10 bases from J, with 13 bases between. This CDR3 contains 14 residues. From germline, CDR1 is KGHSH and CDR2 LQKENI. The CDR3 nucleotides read TGTGCCAGCTCACCACCGTGGGAGGAAGGGGAGCAGTTCTTC. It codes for CASSPPWEEGEQFF.

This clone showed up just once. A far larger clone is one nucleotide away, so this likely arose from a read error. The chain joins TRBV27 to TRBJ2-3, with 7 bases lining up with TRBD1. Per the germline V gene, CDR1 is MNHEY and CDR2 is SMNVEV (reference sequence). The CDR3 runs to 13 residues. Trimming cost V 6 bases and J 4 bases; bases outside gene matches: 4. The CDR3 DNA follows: TGTGCCAGCAGCTCGACAGGGCCAGATACGCAGTATTTT. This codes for CASSSTGPDTQYF.

The CDR3 loop is CASSVGRPYNEQFF. For the CDR3, the DNA is TGTGCCAGCAGCGTGGGTCGCCCCTACAATGAGCAGTTCTTC. The J gene is TRBJ2-1, the V gene TRBV9; D call uncertain. Trimming left V 2 bases short and J 2 bases short, with 8 bases between. Per the germline V gene, CDR1 is SGDLS and CDR2 is YYNGEE. The CDR3 length is 14 residues.

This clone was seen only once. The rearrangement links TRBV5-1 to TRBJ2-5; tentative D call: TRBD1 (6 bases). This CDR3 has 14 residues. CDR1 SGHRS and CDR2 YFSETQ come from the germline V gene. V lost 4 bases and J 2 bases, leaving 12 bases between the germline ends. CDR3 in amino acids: CASSRTQGQETQYF. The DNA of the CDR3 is TGCGCCAGCAGCCGAACACAGGGTCAAGAGACCCAGTACTTC.

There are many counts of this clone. The CDR3 loop is CASRRDLPSTDTQYF. The CDR3 coding sequence is TGTGCCAGCAGAAGGGACCTCCCTAGCACAGATACGCAGTATTTT. This chain links TRBV7-2 with TRBJ2-3; D is tentatively TRBD1 or TRBD2 (5 bases each). Germline V gene lookup returns CDR1 SGHTA and CDR2 FQGNSA. Trimming removed 6 bases at V and 0 bases at J, with 13 bases between. The CDR3 is 15 residues long.

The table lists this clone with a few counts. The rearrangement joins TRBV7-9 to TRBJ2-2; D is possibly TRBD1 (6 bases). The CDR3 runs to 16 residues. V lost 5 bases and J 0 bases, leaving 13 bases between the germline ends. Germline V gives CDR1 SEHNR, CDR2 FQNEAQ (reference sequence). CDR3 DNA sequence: TGTGCCAGCAGCCTGCAGGGGACGACGAACACCGGGGAGCTGTTTTTT. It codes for CASSLQGTTNTGELFF.

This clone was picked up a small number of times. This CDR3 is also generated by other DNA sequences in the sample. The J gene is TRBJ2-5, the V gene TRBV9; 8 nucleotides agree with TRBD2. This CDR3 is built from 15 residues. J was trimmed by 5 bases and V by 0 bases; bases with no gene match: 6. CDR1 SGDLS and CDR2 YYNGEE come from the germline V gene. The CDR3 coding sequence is TGTGCCAGCAGCGTAGCGGGGGGGCCGGTCGAGACCCAGTACTTC. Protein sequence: CASSVAGGPVETQYF.

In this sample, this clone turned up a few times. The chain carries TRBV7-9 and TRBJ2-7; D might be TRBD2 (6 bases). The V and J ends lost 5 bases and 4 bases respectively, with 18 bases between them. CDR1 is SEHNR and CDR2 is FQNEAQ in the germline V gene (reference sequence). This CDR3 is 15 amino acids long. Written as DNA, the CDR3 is TGTGCCAGCAGCCAGCGAGCGGGCCGCTTTTACGAGCAGTACTTC. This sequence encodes CASSQRAGRFYEQYF. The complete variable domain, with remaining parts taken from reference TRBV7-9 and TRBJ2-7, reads DTGVSQNPRHKITKRGQNVTFRCDPISEHNRLYWYRQTLGQGPEFLTYFQNEAQLEKSRLLSDRFSAERPKGSFSTLEIQRTEQGDSAMYLCASSQRAGRFYEQYFGPGTRLTVT.

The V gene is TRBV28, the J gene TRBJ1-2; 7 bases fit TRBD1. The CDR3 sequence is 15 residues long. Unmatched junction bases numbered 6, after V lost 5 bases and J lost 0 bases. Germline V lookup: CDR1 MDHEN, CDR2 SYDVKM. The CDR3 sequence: CASSLGTASNYGYTF. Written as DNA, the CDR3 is TGTGCCAGCAGTCTCGGGACAGCCTCTAACTATGGCTACACCTTC.

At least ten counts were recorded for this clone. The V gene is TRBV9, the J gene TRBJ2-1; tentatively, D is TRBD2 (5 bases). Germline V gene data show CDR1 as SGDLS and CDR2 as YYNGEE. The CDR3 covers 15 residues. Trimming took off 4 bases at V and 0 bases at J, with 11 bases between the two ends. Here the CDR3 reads CASSQDLRSYNEQFF. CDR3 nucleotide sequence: TGTGCCAGCAGCCAGGACTTACGCTCCTACAATGAGCAGTTCTTC.

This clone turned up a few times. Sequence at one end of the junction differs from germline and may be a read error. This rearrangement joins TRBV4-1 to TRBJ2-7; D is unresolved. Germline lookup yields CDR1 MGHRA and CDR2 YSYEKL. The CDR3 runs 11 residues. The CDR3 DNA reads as TGCGCCAGCAGCGAGAAGGGCGGTGGGTCCTTC. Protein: CASSEKGGGSF.

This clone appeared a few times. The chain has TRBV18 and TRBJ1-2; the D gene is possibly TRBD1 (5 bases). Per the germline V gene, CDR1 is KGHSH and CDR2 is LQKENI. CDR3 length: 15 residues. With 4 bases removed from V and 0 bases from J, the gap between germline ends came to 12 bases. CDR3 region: CASSLQGQTNYGYTF. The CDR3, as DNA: TGTGCCAGCTCACTGCAGGGTCAAACTAACTATGGCTACACCTTC.

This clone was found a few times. The CDR3 nucleotides are TGTGCCAGCAGCTTGAACTATGGCTACACCTTC. Amino acids: CASSLNYGYTF. The chain employs TRBV5-6 and TRBJ1-2; no definite D call. CDR1 SGHDT and CDR2 YYEEEE come from the germline V gene. Trimming cost V 1 base and J 2 bases, with 0 bases left between them. This CDR3 has 11 amino acids.

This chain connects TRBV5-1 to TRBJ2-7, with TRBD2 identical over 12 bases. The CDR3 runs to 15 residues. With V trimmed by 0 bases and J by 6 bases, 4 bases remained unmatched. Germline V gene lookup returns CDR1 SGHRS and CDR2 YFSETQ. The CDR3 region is CASSLEASGRGEQYV. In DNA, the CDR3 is TGCGCCAGCAGCTTGGAGGCTAGCGGGAGGGGCGAGCAGTACGTC.

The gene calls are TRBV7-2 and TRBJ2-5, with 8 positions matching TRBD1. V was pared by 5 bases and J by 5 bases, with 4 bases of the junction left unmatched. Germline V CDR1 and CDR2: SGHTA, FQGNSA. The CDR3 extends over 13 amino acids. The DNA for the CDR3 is TGTGCCAGCAGCCTCGACAGGGGTGAGACCCAGTACTTC. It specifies CASSLDRGETQYF.

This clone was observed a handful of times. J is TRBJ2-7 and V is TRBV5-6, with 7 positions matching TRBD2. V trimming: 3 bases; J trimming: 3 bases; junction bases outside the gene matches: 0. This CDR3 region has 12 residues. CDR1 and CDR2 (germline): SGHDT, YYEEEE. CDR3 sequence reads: CASSSGGYEQYV. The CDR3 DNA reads TGTGCCAGCAGCTCGGGGGGCTACGAGCAGTACGTC.

The CDR3: CASSLEIGGGPQFF. The CDR3 DNA sequence: TGTGCCAGCAGCTTAGAAATTGGTGGCGGCCCGCAGTTCTTC. The chain couples TRBV7-2 to TRBJ2-1; D unclear. The CDR3 sequence is 14 residues long. Germline CDR1 reads SGHTA; CDR2 reads FQGNSA. The V gene lost 1 base and the J gene lost 12 bases, with 16 bases spanning the gap.

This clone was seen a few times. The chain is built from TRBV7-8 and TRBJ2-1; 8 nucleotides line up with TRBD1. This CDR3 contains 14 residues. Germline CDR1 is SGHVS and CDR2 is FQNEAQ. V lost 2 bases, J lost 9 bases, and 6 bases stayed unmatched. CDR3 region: CASSLWAGGGEQFF. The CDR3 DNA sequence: TGTGCCAGCAGCTTATGGGCAGGGGGCGGTGAGCAGTTCTTC.

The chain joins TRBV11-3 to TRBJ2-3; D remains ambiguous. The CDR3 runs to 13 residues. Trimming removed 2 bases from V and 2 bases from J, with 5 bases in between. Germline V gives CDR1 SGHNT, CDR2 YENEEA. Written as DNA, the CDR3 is TGTGCCAGCAGCTTATTTCACACAGATACGCAGTATTTT. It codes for CASSLFHTDTQYF.

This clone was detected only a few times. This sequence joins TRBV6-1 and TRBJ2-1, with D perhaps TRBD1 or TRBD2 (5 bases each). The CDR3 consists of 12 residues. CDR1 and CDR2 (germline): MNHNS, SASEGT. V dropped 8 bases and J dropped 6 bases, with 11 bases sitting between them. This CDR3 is CASGSQGNEQFF. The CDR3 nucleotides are TGTGCCAGCGGGAGTCAGGGCAATGAGCAGTTCTTC.

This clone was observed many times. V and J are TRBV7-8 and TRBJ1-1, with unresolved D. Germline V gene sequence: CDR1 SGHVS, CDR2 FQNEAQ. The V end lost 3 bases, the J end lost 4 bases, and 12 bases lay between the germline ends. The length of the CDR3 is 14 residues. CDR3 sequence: CASSFALGATEAFF. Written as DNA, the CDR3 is TGTGCCAGCAGCTTCGCCTTGGGAGCCACTGAAGCTTTCTTT.

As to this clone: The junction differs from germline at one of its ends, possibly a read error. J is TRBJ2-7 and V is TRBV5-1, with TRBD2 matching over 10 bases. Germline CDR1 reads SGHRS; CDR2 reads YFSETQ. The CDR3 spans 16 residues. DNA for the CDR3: TGCGCCAGCAGCCGGTCTAGCGGGGGCCTTTCCTACGAGCAGCACTTC. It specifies CASSRSSGGLSYEQHF.

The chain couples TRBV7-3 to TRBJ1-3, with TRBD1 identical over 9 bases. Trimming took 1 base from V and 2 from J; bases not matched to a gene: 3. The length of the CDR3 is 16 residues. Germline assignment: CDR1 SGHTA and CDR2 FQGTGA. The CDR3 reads CASSLMGQGTGNTIYF. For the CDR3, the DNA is TGTGCCAGCAGCTTAATGGGACAGGGAACTGGAAACACCATATATTTT.